This T cell receptor (beta chain) derives from a study of cytomegalovirus exposure and HLA in healthy donors. In nominal health when sampled, donors likely had unrecorded immune exposures nonetheless. Regarding the study as a whole: In a later analysis, common viral pathogens appeared linked to several of the most significant clusters. Associated with HLA alleles at 0.05 false discovery rate in a later analysis were 15,000 to 20,000 TCR beta sequences.

This clone was observed a handful of times. Its antigen is not identified. PCR employed 60 Vbeta and 13 Jbeta primers. The assay was immunoSEQ multiplex PCR, and TCRdb's table has in-frame clones only and misses some. The sample carries around 100,000 clones, 60% to 80% recorded once. Trimming shortened V by 2 bases and J by 1 base, and 3 bases separated the two germline ends. Germline-derived CDR1 and CDR2 are MNHNY and SVGAGI (reference sequence). CDR3 length equals 13 residues. The receptor's source is a man aged 55 to 70 in good health and CMV-seropositive. The chain recombines TRBV6-6 with TRBJ1-5; D not certain. The sample comprised PBMCs. CDR3 in DNA: TGTGCCAGCAGTTACACAAGCAATCAGCCCCAGCATTTT. Its protein is CASSYTSNQPQHF.